The 10 T cell receptor beta chains below were found in one sample sequenced in a study of blood T cells in healthy people across ages (dated by TCRdb to between 2014 and 2017). The library was made by 5' RACE. Instrument on record: Illumina HiSeq 2500. A second PCR of 7 to 11 cycles was performed with a sample-barcoded 5' primer and a J-beta primer mix. Clones were called with MiXCR by TCRdb after fastp trimmed the public reads at Q25, and only in-frame beta chains were retained. Rows matching on CDR3 protein sequence are summarized as one entry with the most common DNA and genes. The sample contains more than 1.4 million distinct CDR3 sequences, approximately 42% of them found a single time. Together, the top ten hold 7% to 9.5% of the sample. The specimen sequenced was blood. These receptors came from a woman in her late teens or twenties in good health.

This clonotype was found a few times. This rearrangement joins TRBV27 to TRBJ2-5, with D perhaps TRBD2 (5 bases). Germline values: CDR1 MNHEY, CDR2 SMNVEV (reference sequence). The CDR3 is 17 amino acids. V was cut by 5 bases and J by 2 bases, with 21 bases left in between. The CDR3 region has the DNA TGTGCCAGCAGTCTTCGGGGAGCGAGAAAACGACAAGAGACCCAGTACTTC. This gives the protein CASSLRGARKRQETQYF.

The chain has TRBV6-6 and TRBJ1-6, with D maybe TRBD1 (6 bases). The V end was cut by 9 bases, the J end by 4 bases, with 16 bases between. Germline CDR1 reads MNHNY; CDR2 reads SVGAGI (reference sequence). The CDR3 extends over 15 amino acids. CDR3 protein: CASALQGEYNSPLHF. The CDR3 nucleotides are TGTGCCAGTGCCTTACAGGGAGAGTATAATTCACCCCTCCACTTT.

This sequence joins TRBV3-1 and TRBJ2-5, with 12 bases matching TRBD2. V lost 3 bases to trimming and J lost 1 base; unmatched junction nucleotides: 6. The CDR3 runs 17 residues. The V gene's germline CDR1 is LGHDT and CDR2 YNNKEL (reference sequence). The CDR3 sequence: CASSHLGTSGLQETQYF. CDR3 bases: TGTGCCAGCAGCCATCTTGGGACTAGCGGGCTCCAAGAGACCCAGTACTTC.

V and J are TRBV20-1 and TRBJ1-1, with 7 positions matching TRBD1. The CDR3 is 15 amino acids. Germline lookup yields CDR1 DFQATT and CDR2 SNEGSKA (reference sequence). Trimming at V came to 3 bases and at J to 5 bases, leaving 12 bases not matched to a gene. CDR3: CSARVPGRGGTEAFF. CDR3 nucleotides: TGCAGTGCTAGGGTTCCGGGCAGGGGGGGGACTGAAGCTTTCTTT.

This chain uses TRBV12-3 or TRBV12-4 with TRBJ1-2; 7 bases match TRBD1. With 6 bases clipped from V and 5 bases from J, the junction kept 12 bases outside the gene matches. The CDR3 loop spans 15 amino acids. CDR3: CASSRTGLRGYGYTF. The CDR3 DNA reads as TGTGCCAGCAGCAGGACAGGTCTGCGGGGTTATGGCTACACCTTC.

This clonotype has more than one count but fewer than ten. This chain links TRBV29-1 with TRBJ2-2; D is perhaps TRBD2 (6 bases). This CDR3 is built from 13 residues. Germline V gives CDR1 SQVTM, CDR2 ANQGSEA. Trimming cost V 5 bases and J 3 bases, with 10 bases left between them. In DNA form, the CDR3 reads TGCAGCGTTCTGACTAGTTACACCGGGGAGCTGTTTTTT. As protein: CSVLTSYTGELFF.

The CDR3 nucleotides read TGTGCCAGCAGCCCACAGGGACTAGCGGGAAGTTTCGAGCAGTACTTC. Translating it yields CASSPQGLAGSFEQYF. V gene TRBV9 combines with J gene TRBJ2-4; 13 bases fit TRBD2. The J call is in doubt because the DNA end fits TRBJ2-7 better. The CDR3 is 16 amino acids. The germline V gene has CDR1 SGDLS and CDR2 YYNGEE.

The V and J genes are TRBV4-1 and TRBJ1-6; TRBD1 might be the D (6 bases). CDR1 is MGHRA, CDR2 YSYEKL, per germline. The CDR3 is 15 residues long. V was clipped by 3 bases and J by 11 bases, with 17 bases between them. This CDR3 reads CASSQGASYKTPLHF. The CDR3 DNA is TGCGCCAGCAGCCAGGGGGCCTCCTATAAGACACCCCTCCACTTT.

There are a few counts of this clonotype. The rearrangement uses TRBV12-3 or TRBV12-4 and TRBJ1-2, with D perhaps matching TRBD1 (5 bases). Trimming removed 2 bases at V and 2 bases at J, with 9 bases between. The CDR3 is 14 amino acids. CDR3 in DNA: TGTGCCAGCAGTTTATATCAGGGCAACTATGGCTACACCTTC. Protein sequence: CASSLYQGNYGYTF.

CDR3 protein: CSASGGADSNQPQHF. In nucleotides, the CDR3 is TGCAGTGCTAGCGGGGGGGCTGATAGCAATCAGCCCCAGCATTTT. The V and J genes are TRBV20-1 and TRBJ1-5; TRBD1 might be the D (6 bases). V dropped 3 bases and J dropped 0 bases, with 12 bases sitting between them. Germline CDR1 DFQATT, CDR2 SNEGSKA (reference sequence). The CDR3 spans 15 residues.